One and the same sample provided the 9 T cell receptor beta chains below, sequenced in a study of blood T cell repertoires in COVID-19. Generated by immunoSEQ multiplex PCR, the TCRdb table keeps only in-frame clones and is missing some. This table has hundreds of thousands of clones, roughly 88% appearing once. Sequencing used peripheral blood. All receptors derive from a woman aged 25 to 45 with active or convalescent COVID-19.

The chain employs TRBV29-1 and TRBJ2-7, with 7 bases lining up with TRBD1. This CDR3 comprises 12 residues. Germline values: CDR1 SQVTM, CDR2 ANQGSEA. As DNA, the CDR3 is TGCAGTGCCCGGACAGGAGCCTACGAGCAGTACTTC. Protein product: CSARTGAYEQYF.

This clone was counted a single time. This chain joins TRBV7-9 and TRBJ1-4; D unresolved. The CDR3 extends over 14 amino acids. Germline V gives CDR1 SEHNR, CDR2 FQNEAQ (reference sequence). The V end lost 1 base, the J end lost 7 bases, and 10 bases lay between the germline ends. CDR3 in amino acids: CASSLDSYSEKLFF. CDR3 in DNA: TGTGCCAGCAGCTTAGACTCGTACAGTGAAAAACTGTTTTTT.

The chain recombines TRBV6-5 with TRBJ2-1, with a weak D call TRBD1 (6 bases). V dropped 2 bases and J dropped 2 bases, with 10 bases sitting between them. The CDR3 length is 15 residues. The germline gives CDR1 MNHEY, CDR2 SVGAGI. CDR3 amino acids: CASSYSRDTYNEQFF. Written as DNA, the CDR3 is TGTGCCAGCAGTTACAGCCGGGACACCTACAATGAGCAGTTCTTC.

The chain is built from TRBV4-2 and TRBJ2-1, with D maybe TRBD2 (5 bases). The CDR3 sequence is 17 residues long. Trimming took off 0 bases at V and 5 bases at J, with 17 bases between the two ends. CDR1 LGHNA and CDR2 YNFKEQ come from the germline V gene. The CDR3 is CASSQDSTTIWDNEQFF. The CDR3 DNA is TGTGCCAGCAGCCAAGACTCGACTACAATATGGGACAATGAGCAGTTCTTC.

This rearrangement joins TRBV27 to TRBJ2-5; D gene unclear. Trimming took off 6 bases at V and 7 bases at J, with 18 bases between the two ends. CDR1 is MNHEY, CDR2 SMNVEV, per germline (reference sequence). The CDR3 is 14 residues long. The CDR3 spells CASSELTPPLTQYF. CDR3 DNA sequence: TGTGCCAGCAGCGAACTCACCCCGCCTTTGACCCAGTACTTC.

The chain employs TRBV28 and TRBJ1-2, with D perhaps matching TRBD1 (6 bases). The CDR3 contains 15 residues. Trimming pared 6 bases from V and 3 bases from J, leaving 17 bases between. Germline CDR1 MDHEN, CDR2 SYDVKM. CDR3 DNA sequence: TGTGCCAGCAGAAAGGGGGTTCGGGCCTACTATGGCTACACCTTC. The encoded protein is CASRKGVRAYYGYTF.

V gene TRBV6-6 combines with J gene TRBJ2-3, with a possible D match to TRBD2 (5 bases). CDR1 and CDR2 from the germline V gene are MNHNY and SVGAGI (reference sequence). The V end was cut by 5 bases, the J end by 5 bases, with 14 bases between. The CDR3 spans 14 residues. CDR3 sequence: CASSPSGVGDTQYF. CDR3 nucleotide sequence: TGTGCCAGCAGTCCGTCCGGGGTGGGAGATACGCAGTATTTT.

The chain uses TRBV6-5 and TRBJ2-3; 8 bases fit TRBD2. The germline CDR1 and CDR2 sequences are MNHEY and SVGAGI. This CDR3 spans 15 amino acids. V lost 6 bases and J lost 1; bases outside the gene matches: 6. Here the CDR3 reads CASSSEAGGTDTQYF. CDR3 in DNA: TGTGCCAGCAGCTCCGAAGCGGGGGGCACAGATACGCAGTATTTT.

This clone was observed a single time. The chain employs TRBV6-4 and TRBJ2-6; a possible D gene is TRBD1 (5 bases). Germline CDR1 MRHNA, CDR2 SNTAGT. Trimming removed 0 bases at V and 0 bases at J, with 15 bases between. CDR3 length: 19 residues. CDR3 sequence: CASSDSLKGQNSGANVLTF. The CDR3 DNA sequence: TGTGCCAGCAGTGACTCTTTGAAGGGGCAAAACTCTGGGGCCAACGTCCTGACTTTC.